A selection of T cell receptor beta chains follows, all from one sample in a study of T cell repertoires in cytomegalovirus infection. These receptors are not linked to any known antigen. TCRdb re-analysed the reads in MiXCR, keeping a single row per CDR3 protein. This sample has over 120,000 distinct CDR3 sequences; 25% to 35% occur once, and the top ten carry about 52%. The sample was CD8+ T cells from cultured PBMCs, taken from culture after CMV antigen stimulation. The receptors stem from a human donor in good health (CMV status not recorded). Some clones in this sample may be carry-over from other donors' samples. CDR3s include the opening cysteine and the closing phenylalanine or tryptophan. D genes are given only for firm matches. Size tells how often a clone was seen (once, few, many) or the class of an expanded clone, and some rows leave it out.

clone_size	j_call	d_call	v_call	cdr3_nt	cdr3_aa
once	TRBJ2-7	TRBD1	TRBV7-6	TGTGCCAGCAGCCTGGGGACAGGGGGCCCCTCCTACGAGCAGTACTTC	CASSLGTGGPSYEQYF
.	TRBJ2-4	.	TRBV5-4	TGTGCCAGCAGCTTGAAGGTTATCGGCAAAAACATTCAGTACTTC	CASSLKVIGKNIQYF
.	TRBJ1-1	.	TRBV2	TGTGCCAGCAACGAGGGCGCGCAAGCTTTCTTT	CASNEGAQAFF
few	TRBJ1-2	.	TRBV5-5	TGTGCCAGCAGCCCACAGGAGTGGAGGGCTAACTATGGCTACACCTTC	CASSPQEWRANYGYTF
few	TRBJ1-1	TRBD1	TRBV19	TGTGCCAGTGGCTCGGACAGGGCCACTGAAGCTTTCTTT	CASGSDRATEAFF
.	TRBJ2-7	.	TRBV5-6	TGTGCCAGCAGCTTTCCCACGGGATCAGGCTACGAGCAGTACTTC	CASSFPTGSGYEQYF
many	TRBJ1-1	.	TRBV7-6	TGTGCCAGCAGCTATGTGGGGACTGAAGCTTTCTTT	CASSYVGTEAFF
.	TRBJ1-2	.	TRBV12-3/TRBV12-4	TGTGCCAGCAGTTTAGGGACAATGAATGGCTACACCTTC	CASSLGTMNGYTF
.	TRBJ2-3	.	TRBV6-5	TGTGCCAGCAGTTACAGCTCGAGAGGGATAGATACGCAGTATTTT	CASSYSSRGIDTQYF
few	TRBJ2-1	.	TRBV20-1	TGCAGTGCTAGAGACCGGGTTTCCTACAATGAGCAGTTCTTC	CSARDRVSYNEQFF
few	TRBJ2-7	.	TRBV12-3/TRBV12-4	TGTGCCAGCAGCCTGGGCCTTTCCGAGCAGTACTTC	CASSLGLSEQYF
few	TRBJ1-1	.	TRBV19	TGTGCCAGTAGTATCTTCGGGGATACTGAAGCTTTCTTT	CASSIFGDTEAFF
many	TRBJ1-1	.	TRBV9	TGTGCCAGCAGCGTGGGGGCGCGGGGGAACACTGAAGCTTTCTTT	CASSVGARGNTEAFF
.	TRBJ1-5	.	TRBV23-1	TGCGCCAGCACTCCGACGGGAGACCACGGGCAGCCCCAGCATTTT	CASTPTGDHGQPQHF
.	TRBJ2-1	.	TRBV27	TGTGCCAGCAGCCCCACTACCCAGGGTTTTGAGCAGTTCTTC	CASSPTTQGFEQFF
few	TRBJ1-3	.	TRBV12-3/TRBV12-4	TGTGCCAGCAGTTTGGGTGTCTCTGGAAACACCATATATTTT	CASSLGVSGNTIYF
.	TRBJ1-6	TRBD1	TRBV20-1	TGCAGTGCTAGAGGACAGGGACCCTATAATTCACCCCTCCACTTT	CSARGQGPYNSPLHF
.	TRBJ2-7	TRBD2	TRBV13	TGTGCCAGCTGCTCGCGGGGACTAGCAGTCAACGAGCAGTACTTC	CASCSRGLAVNEQYF
.	TRBJ1-1	.	TRBV19	TGTGCCAGTACCCCCGGAGGATGGAACACTGAAGCTTTCTTT	CASTPGGWNTEAFF
.	TRBJ2-5	TRBD1	TRBV7-9	TGTGCCAGCAGCACACCGGGACAGGGTAGGCAAGAGACCCAGTACTTC	CASSTPGQGRQETQYF
.	TRBJ2-3	.	TRBV7-8	TGTGCCAGCAGCGGGGGTTTCACAGATACGCAGTATTTT	CASSGGFTDTQYF
.	TRBJ1-6	.	TRBV6-1	TGTGCCAGCAGTGAAAAGTACAGAGGCTCCTATAATTCACCCCTCCACTTT	CASSEKYRGSYNSPLHF
few	TRBJ2-7	.	TRBV12-3/TRBV12-4	TGTGCCAGCAGTACCTATGGGGCGACCTACGAGCAGTACTTC	CASSTYGATYEQYF
.	TRBJ2-5	.	TRBV7-4	TGTGCCAGCAGCATAGGAGACACCCAAGAGACCCAGTACTTC	CASSIGDTQETQYF
few	TRBJ2-1	TRBD2	TRBV19	TGTGCCAGTAGTACACTAGCGCAATACTCCTACAATGAGCAGTTCTTC	CASSTLAQYSYNEQFF
few	TRBJ1-2	.	TRBV7-2	TGTGCCAGCAGCTTGTACGGGGATAACTATGGCTACACCTTC	CASSLYGDNYGYTF
.	TRBJ2-2	TRBD1	TRBV19	TGTGCCAGTAGTATCCCAGGGGGCCAAACCGGGGAGCTGTTTTTT	CASSIPGGQTGELFF
many	TRBJ1-4	.	TRBV6-1	TGTGCCAGCAGGCCGGACGCCGAATTGGGTGGCGAAAAACTGTTTTTT	CASRPDAELGGEKLFF
.	TRBJ1-2	TRBD1	TRBV15	TGTGCCACCAGCACCCGGACAGGCTACTATGGCTACACCTTC	CATSTRTGYYGYTF
many	TRBJ2-1	.	TRBV7-2	TGTGCCAGCAGGCTGGGGACTGGCAATGAGCAGTTCTTC	CASRLGTGNEQFF